These 27 T cell receptor beta chains came from one sample sequenced in a study of T cell changes during pregnancy in multiple sclerosis. Generated by immunoSEQ multiplex PCR, the TCRdb table keeps only in-frame clones and is missing some. The repertoire includes around 69,000 clones, roughly 90% of them detected once, and 1.4% sits in the top ten. The sample in question was peripheral blood, obtained in the third trimester of pregnancy. These receptor sequences come from a female donor with multiple sclerosis, enrolled in a pregnancy study.

This chain connects TRBV5-1 to TRBJ1-1; D is undetermined. This CDR3 is 17 amino acids long. Per the germline V gene, CDR1 is SGHRS and CDR2 is YFSETQ. Trimming left V 4 bases short and J 0 bases short, with 19 bases between. CDR3 region: CASSLGPPYPMNTEAFF. CDR3 nucleotides: TGCGCCAGCAGCCTGGGCCCCCCCTATCCCATGAACACTGAAGCTTTCTTT. Full variable domain (remainder filled in from reference TRBV5-1 and TRBJ1-1): KAGVTQTPRYLIKTRGQQVTLSCSPISGHRSVSWYQQTPGQGLQFLFEYFSETQRNKGNFPGRFSGRQFSNSRSEMNVSTLELGDSALYLCASSLGPPYPMNTEAFFGQGTRLTVV.

The chain links TRBV28 to TRBJ2-7; 7 bases line up with TRBD1. Germline CDR1 MDHEN, CDR2 SYDVKM. With 3 bases clipped from V and 5 bases from J, the junction kept 10 bases outside the gene matches. The CDR3 totals 15 residues. The CDR3 sequence is CASSLGNRGRDEQYF. CDR3 DNA: TGTGCCAGCAGTTTGGGGAACAGGGGCCGCGACGAGCAGTACTTC.

The chain has TRBV6-6 and TRBJ1-2; TRBD1 is a possible D gene (5 bases). This CDR3 has 14 amino acids. Germline V gene sequence: CDR1 MNHNY, CDR2 SVGAGI (reference sequence). Trimming left V 7 bases short and J 4 bases short, with 16 bases between. For the CDR3, the DNA is TGTGCCAGCATCCTCGGGGGTAGGGGCTATGGCTACACCTTC. It specifies CASILGGRGYGYTF.

The gene calls are TRBV6-6 and TRBJ1-4, with D maybe TRBD1 (6 bases). The V end was cut by 2 bases, the J end by 3 bases, with 13 bases between. The CDR3 has 16 residues. CDR1 MNHNY and CDR2 SVGAGI come from the germline V gene (reference sequence). The CDR3 bases are TGTGCCAGCAGTTACGGGGGAGGGGGAGCTAATGAAAAACTGTTTTTT. This translates into CASSYGGGGANEKLFF.

This sequence joins TRBV6-6 and TRBJ1-5; no clear D gene. Trimming cost V 7 bases and J 3 bases, with 10 bases left between them. This CDR3 spans 13 amino acids. Germline assignment: CDR1 MNHNY and CDR2 SVGAGI (reference sequence). CDR3 loop: CASTLSVNQPQHF. The CDR3 DNA reads as TGTGCCAGCACCCTGTCAGTCAATCAGCCCCAGCATTTT.

The chain is built from TRBV5-4 and TRBJ2-3; 9 bases agree with TRBD2. V shed 1 base and J 2 bases; nucleotides not matched to a gene: 5. The CDR3 length is 16 residues. Germline assignment: CDR1 SGHNT and CDR2 YYREEE (reference sequence). The CDR3 sequence: CASSLRLAGHTDTQYF. In nucleotides, the CDR3 is TGTGCCAGCAGCTTGCGTCTAGCGGGGCACACAGATACGCAGTATTTT.

V and J are TRBV2 and TRBJ1-6, with D hard to call. Germline V lookup: CDR1 SNHLY, CDR2 FYNNEI. Trimming removed 5 bases at V and 8 bases at J, with 16 bases between. This CDR3 is built from 15 residues. In nucleotides, the CDR3 is TGTGCCAGCAGTTGGGAGAGGCATAAGCATTCACCCCTCCACTTT. Amino acids: CASSWERHKHSPLHF.

Comments on this clone: The DNA is left out, because the CDR3 cannot be placed on it with certainty; the CDR3 is given as TCRdb lists it. V is TRBV19 and J is TRBJ2-3; TRBD1 is the table's D call, not checked against the DNA. In germline, CDR1 is LNHDA, CDR2 SQIVND (reference sequence). Ends included, the CDR3 has 14 residues. Here the CDR3 reads CASSFGQGTDTQYF.

This clone was recorded a few times. J is TRBJ1-1 and V is TRBV19; TRBD1 agrees at 9 bases. Trimming took 10 bases from V and 12 from J; bases not matched to a gene: 9. The length of the CDR3 is 11 residues. CDR1 is LNHDA, CDR2 SQIVND, per germline (reference sequence). CDR3 sequence: CATDRDRATFF. The CDR3 bases are TGTGCCACCGACCGGGACAGGGCAACTTTCTTT.

The chain is built from TRBV6-1 and TRBJ1-4, with 8 bases matching TRBD1. The germline V gene has CDR1 MNHNS and CDR2 SASEGT. CDR3 length: 14 amino acids. The ends lost 4 bases at V and 4 bases at J; junction bases unmatched: 2. The CDR3 protein is CASSGDRRNEKLFF. The CDR3 DNA is TGTGCCAGCAGTGGGGACAGGCGTAATGAAAAACTGTTTTTT.

The chain links TRBV7-3 to TRBJ2-7; maybe TRBD2 (6 bases). V lost 2 bases and J lost 2, with 13 bases in between. The length of the CDR3 is 15 residues. CDR1 and CDR2 from the germline V gene are SGHTA and FQGTGA. The DNA for the CDR3 is TGTGCCAGCAGCTTAGGGTACGGGGGTCCCTACGAGCAGTACTTC. Its translation: CASSLGYGGPYEQYF.

The chain has TRBV19 and TRBJ2-2; TRBD2 matches 14 bases. The germline CDR1 and CDR2 sequences are LNHDA and SQIVND (reference sequence). J gave up 5 bases and V 5 bases, and 10 bases lay outside the gene matches. The CDR3 totals 18 residues. The CDR3 DNA sequence: TGTGCCAGTAGTGCCGGGGGGACTAGCGGGGGTCCTACCGGGGAGCTGTTTTTT. Amino acid sequence: CASSAGGTSGGPTGELFF. Variable domain in full (rest from reference TRBV19 and TRBJ2-2): DGGITQSPKYLFRKEGQNVTLSCEQNLNHDAMYWYRQDPGQGLRLIYYSQIVNDFQKGDIAEGYSVSREKKESFPLTVTSAQKNPTAFYLCASSAGGTSGGPTGELFFGEGSRLTVL.

The rearrangement uses TRBV5-6 and TRBJ2-3, with unresolved D. CDR3 length: 14 residues. Looked up from germline, CDR1 is SGHDT and CDR2 is YYEEEE. Trimming left V 3 bases short and J 7 bases short, with 15 bases between. The CDR3 DNA is TGTGCCAGCAGCTCGTACTCCGTCAAAAATACGCAGTATTTT. Translated, it gives CASSSYSVKNTQYF.

The gene calls are TRBV5-1 and TRBJ2-5; 10 bases fit TRBD1. CDR1 SGHRS and CDR2 YFSETQ come from the germline V gene. V trimming: 3 bases; J trimming: 5 bases; junction bases outside the gene matches: 7. The CDR3 covers 15 residues. CDR3 bases: TGCGCCAGCAGCTGGGGAGACAGGGGGCCGGAGACCCAGTACTTC. Residues: CASSWGDRGPETQYF.

CDR3 bases: TGTGCCAGCAGCGCGGGACTCTCTGGCTACACCTTC. Translating gives CASSAGLSGYTF. The V gene is TRBV9, the J gene TRBJ1-2; weak D call: TRBD1 (5 bases). The CDR3 runs to 12 residues. CDR1 is SGDLS and CDR2 is YYNGEE in the germline V gene. V was trimmed by 3 bases and J by 7 bases, leaving 10 bases between them.

The chain recombines TRBV7-5 with TRBJ1-2; the table assigns TRBD1, which was not confirmed against the DNA. TRBV7-5 is a pseudogene locus. CDR3 length: 16 amino acids. CDR3 protein: CARSLPKQGGTYGYTF. The CDR3 DNA reads TGTGCCAGAAGCTTACCTAAACAGGGGGGAACCTATGGCTACACCTTC.

The V call is TRBV30, the J call TRBJ2-6; tentatively, D is TRBD2 (7 bases). The V end lost 5 bases, the J end lost 3 bases, and 20 bases lay between the germline ends. Per germline, CDR1 GTSNPN and CDR2 SVGIG (reference sequence). This CDR3 is 17 amino acids long. The chain's CDR3 is CAWQKFGGRDGANVLTF. The CDR3 DNA reads TGTGCCTGGCAAAAGTTCGGGGGGCGGGATGGGGCCAACGTCCTGACTTTC.

This chain joins TRBV10-3 and TRBJ1-1, with 11 bases identical to TRBD1. V shed 4 bases, J shed 4 bases, and the junction held 2 bases outside the gene matches. From germline, CDR1 is ENHRY and CDR2 SYGVKD. CDR3 length: 14 residues. CDR3 sequence reads: CAISAGTGGTEAFF. The CDR3 nucleotides are TGTGCCATCAGTGCCGGGACAGGGGGCACTGAAGCTTTCTTT.

This chain uses TRBV9 with TRBJ2-6; tentatively, D is TRBD1 (6 bases). The CDR3 length is 17 residues. Germline lookup yields CDR1 SGDLS and CDR2 YYNGEE. V shed 2 bases and J shed 3 bases, with 15 bases lying between them. The CDR3 protein is CASSVDRWTGGANVLTF. CDR3 nucleotide sequence: TGTGCCAGCAGCGTGGACAGATGGACGGGTGGGGCCAACGTCCTGACTTTC. Filled out from reference TRBV9 and TRBJ2-6, the complete variable domain reads DSGVTQTPKHLITATGQRVTLRCSPRSGDLSVYWYQQSLDQGLQFLIQYYNGEERAKGNILERFSAQQFPDLHSELNLSSLELGDSALYFCASSVDRWTGGANVLTFGAGSRLTVL.

CDR3 residues: CASSLRQLHEKLFF. The DNA of the CDR3 is TGTGCCAGCAGTTTACGACAGCTTCATGAAAAACTGTTTTTT. This sequence joins TRBV28 and TRBJ1-4; D is possibly TRBD1 (5 bases). Germline V gene data show CDR1 as MDHEN and CDR2 as SYDVKM. This CDR3 has 14 residues. V lost 2 bases and J lost 6, with 10 bases in between.

This chain links TRBV2 with TRBJ2-3; TRBD2 agrees at 9 bases. Germline CDR1 reads SNHLY; CDR2 reads FYNNEI. V dropped 7 bases and J dropped 4; count of bases not matched to a gene: 6. This CDR3 spans 14 amino acids. This chain's CDR3 is CASTASGVADTQYF. The CDR3 DNA reads as TGTGCCAGCACGGCTAGCGGGGTGGCAGATACGCAGTATTTT.

This chain links TRBV7-6 with TRBJ2-5, with a weak D call TRBD1 (5 bases). The CDR3 length is 15 residues. The V end was cut by 5 bases, the J end by 5 bases, with 18 bases between. CDR1 SGHVS and CDR2 FNYEAQ come from the germline V gene. This CDR3 is CASSPGQNKGETQYF. Here the CDR3 DNA reads TGTGCCAGCAGCCCAGGACAAAATAAAGGGGAGACCCAGTACTTC. Full variable domain (rest looked up from reference TRBV7-6 and TRBJ2-5): GAGVSQSPRYKVTKRGQDVALRCDPISGHVSLYWYRQALGQGPEFLTYFNYEAQQDKSGLPNDRFSAERPEGSISTLTIQRTEQRDSAMYRCASSPGQNKGETQYFGPGTRLLVL.

Here the CDR3 reads CASRGSLAVQETQYF. The CDR3 nucleotides are TGCGCCAGCAGGGGGAGCCTAGCCGTTCAAGAGACCCAGTACTTC. The chain is built from TRBV5-1 and TRBJ2-5; D is possibly TRBD2 (5 bases). The CDR3 is 15 residues long. V was trimmed by 5 bases and J by 2 bases, leaving 16 bases between them. From germline, CDR1 is SGHRS and CDR2 YFSETQ.

The gene calls are TRBV30 and TRBJ2-7, with unresolved D. The CDR3 is 12 amino acids. The germline V gene encodes CDR1 GTSNPN and CDR2 SVGIG (reference sequence). Trimming removed 4 bases from V and 2 bases from J, with 9 bases in between. CDR3 protein: CAWIHSPYEQYF. As DNA, the CDR3 is TGTGCCTGGATTCACAGTCCCTACGAGCAGTACTTC. The full variable domain, completed using reference TRBV30 and TRBJ2-7, is SQTIHQWPATLVQPVGSPLSLECTVEGTSNPNLYWYRQAAGRGLQLLFYSVGIGQISSEVPQNLSASRPQDRQFILSSKKLLLSDSGFYLCAWIHSPYEQYFGPGTRLTVT.

The sample holds one count of this clone. V and J are TRBV6-5 and TRBJ1-2; maybe TRBD1 (5 bases). Germline CDR1 MNHEY, CDR2 SVGAGI. CDR3 length: 13 amino acids. Trimming removed 5 bases at V and 4 bases at J, with 11 bases between. CDR3 coding DNA: TGTGCCAGCAGTAGAAAAGGGGCCTATGGCTACACCTTC. This sequence encodes CASSRKGAYGYTF.

The genes are TRBV5-1 and TRBJ2-5; D perhaps matches TRBD2 (6 bases). CDR1 is SGHRS and CDR2 is YFSETQ in the germline V gene. V dropped 0 bases and J dropped 5 bases, with 11 bases sitting between them. The CDR3 extends over 14 amino acids. The CDR3 spells CASSLGQAGETQYF. The CDR3 nucleotides are TGCGCCAGCAGCTTGGGGCAGGCGGGGGAGACCCAGTACTTC. Full variable domain (remainder filled in from reference TRBV5-1 and TRBJ2-5): KAGVTQTPRYLIKTRGQQVTLSCSPISGHRSVSWYQQTPGQGLQFLFEYFSETQRNKGNFPGRFSGRQFSNSRSEMNVSTLELGDSALYLCASSLGQAGETQYFGPGTRLLVL.

The rearrangement uses TRBV4-1 and TRBJ1-5; D call uncertain. The V gene lost 0 bases and the J gene lost 5 bases, with 8 bases spanning the gap. This CDR3 has 14 amino acids. Germline V gives CDR1 MGHRA, CDR2 YSYEKL. The CDR3: CASSQDRVDQPQHF. The DNA of the CDR3 is TGCGCCAGCAGCCAAGATCGAGTTGATCAGCCCCAGCATTTT.